This T cell receptor beta chain was recorded in a study of cytomegalovirus exposure and HLA in healthy donors. Points from the study as a whole: Cytomegalovirus status was reportedly diagnosed by the classifier with high sensitivity and specificity.

The V end lost 3 bases, the J end lost 5 bases, and 11 bases lay between the germline ends. Per the germline V gene, CDR1 is SGHRS and CDR2 is YFSETQ. The CDR3 totals 13 residues. 60 Vbeta and 13 Jbeta primers were used in PCR. Sequencing used immunoSEQ multiplex PCR; TCRdb keeps in-frame clones, though not all of them. This table holds fewer than 60,000 clones. Details on this clone: Its antigen is unknown.

The V call is TRBV5-1, the J call TRBJ1-1, with D unresolved. What was sequenced was PBMCs. This TCR came from a woman aged 40 to 49 in good health and CMV-seronegative. The CDR3: CASSSQTGTEAFF. The CDR3, as DNA: TGCGCCAGCAGCTCACAGACGGGGACTGAAGCTTTCTTT.